A single sample gave rise to the 18 T cell receptor beta chains below, sequenced in a study of OX40 agonist ivuxolimab in advanced cancers. Sequencing was performed with immunoSEQ multiplex PCR; in TCRdb, only in-frame clones are kept and a portion is missing. The sample has about 77,000 clones; 65% to 85% are singletons. The sequencing here drew on CD4+ or CD8+ T cells sorted from blood, taken in a trial of the OX40 agonist ivuxolimab. These receptors were obtained from an adult with an advanced solid tumor such as melanoma, head and neck, liver or kidney cancer.

The chain has TRBV19 and TRBJ1-5, with 7 bases that match TRBD1. J gave up 5 bases and V 4 bases, and 8 bases lay outside the gene matches. This CDR3 contains 15 residues. CDR1 and CDR2 (germline): LNHDA, SQIVND (reference sequence). Here the CDR3 reads CASSRGQFSYQPQHF. The CDR3 DNA is TGTGCCAGTAGTAGGGGACAGTTTTCTTATCAGCCCCAGCATTTT.

This sequence joins TRBV6-1 and TRBJ1-6; D ambiguous. Germline CDR1 is MNHNS and CDR2 is SASEGT. The CDR3 is made up of 14 amino acids. Trimming cost V 4 bases and J 11 bases, with 15 bases left between them. The CDR3 DNA follows: TGTGCCAGCAGTGTCGTCACCCTCGGGCCACCCCTCCACTTT. This sequence encodes CASSVVTLGPPLHF.

V gene TRBV5-1 combines with J gene TRBJ1-5; 10 bases are shared with TRBD1. The CDR3 sequence is 15 residues long. Trimming took 4 bases from V and 2 from J; bases not matched to a gene: 3. Germline V gene sequence: CDR1 SGHRS, CDR2 YFSETQ. CDR3 loop: CASSTGTGGNQPQHF. CDR3 DNA: TGCGCCAGCAGCACCGGGACAGGGGGCAATCAGCCCCAGCATTTT.

The rearrangement joins TRBV18 to TRBJ2-6; D is unresolved. CDR3 length equals 18 residues. V was cut by 3 bases and J by 1 base, with 16 bases left in between. The germline CDR1 and CDR2 sequences are KGHSH and LQKENI. The chain's CDR3 is CASSPFDLVGSGANVLTF. The CDR3 DNA follows: TGTGCCAGCTCACCGTTTGACCTGGTGGGTTCTGGGGCCAACGTCCTGACTTTC.

The chain uses TRBV4-3 and TRBJ1-2; TRBD1 might be the D (6 bases). Looked up from germline, CDR1 is LGHNA and CDR2 is YSLEER. With 0 bases removed from V and 1 base from J, the gap between germline ends came to 9 bases. This CDR3 is 15 amino acids long. CDR3 sequence reads: CASSQDAGDNYGYTF. The CDR3 region has the DNA TGCGCCAGCAGCCAAGACGCAGGGGATAACTATGGCTACACCTTC.

This rearrangement joins TRBV7-9 to TRBJ1-2; TRBD1 matches at 9 bases. CDR1 and CDR2 (germline): SEHNR, FQNEAQ (reference sequence). The V and J ends lost 7 bases and 4 bases, in that order; junction bases with no gene match: 7. There are 14 residues in the CDR3. CDR3 coding DNA: TGTGCCAGCACCACAGGGGGCGTTGGCTATGGCTACACCTTC. It translates to CASTTGGVGYGYTF.

This clone came up once. The gene calls are TRBV10-3 and TRBJ2-2, with D maybe TRBD1 (7 bases). The germline V and J ends were trimmed by 7 bases and 4 bases, with 19 bases remaining between them. The length of the CDR3 is 16 residues. The germline V gene encodes CDR1 ENHRY and CDR2 SYGVKD. In nucleotides, the CDR3 is TGTGCCATCAACACGGAGGGGGCTGGGAGCACCGGGGAGCTGTTTTTT. It translates to CAINTEGAGSTGELFF.

The V and J genes are TRBV6-1 and TRBJ2-5; tentative D call: TRBD1 (6 bases). The better agreement between TRBJ2-7 and the DNA end casts doubt on the J call. Germline CDR1 MNHNS, CDR2 SASEGT. CDR3 length equals 15 residues. This chain's CDR3 is CASSRDIRGPYEQYF. The CDR3 nucleotides are TGTGCCAGCAGTAGGGACATCCGGGGCCCCTACGAGCAGTACTTC.

The rearrangement links TRBV10-3 to TRBJ2-1, with a possible D match to TRBD2 (6 bases). Germline V gene sequence: CDR1 ENHRY, CDR2 SYGVKD. V lost 7 bases, J lost 9 bases, and 13 bases lay in between. This CDR3 has 12 residues. The DNA of the CDR3 is TGTGCCATCAAGGGCCAGGGAGGTGAGCAGTTCTTC. Its translation is CAIKGQGGEQFF.

The chain is built from TRBV7-8 and TRBJ1-2; perhaps TRBD1 as D (6 bases). CDR1 is SGHVS, CDR2 FQNEAQ, per germline. V dropped 5 bases and J dropped 8 bases, with 15 bases sitting between them. The CDR3 covers 13 residues. CDR3: CASSPGGEGGYTF. CDR3 DNA sequence: TGTGCCAGCAGCCCGGGGGGCGAGGGGGGCTACACCTTC.

V is TRBV6-6 and J is TRBJ1-5; D ambiguous. Germline loops: CDR1 MNHNY, CDR2 SVGAGI (reference sequence). The CDR3 spans 13 residues. Trimming cost V 6 bases and J 4 bases, with 10 bases left between them. CDR3 protein: CASSPGGNQPQHF. In nucleotides, the CDR3 is TGTGCCAGCAGCCCCGGCGGAAATCAGCCCCAGCATTTT.

This chain links TRBV4-2 with TRBJ2-2; 7 positions match TRBD1. This CDR3 region has 16 residues. Germline V gene sequence: CDR1 LGHNA, CDR2 YNFKEQ. V was pared by 1 base and J by 8 bases, with 10 bases of the junction left unmatched. In DNA form, the CDR3 reads TGTGCCAGCAGCCAAGGACAGGGTGAGGTGGTAGGGGAGCTGTTTTTT. The encoded protein is CASSQGQGEVVGELFF.

The chain links TRBV5-6 to TRBJ1-2, with 7 bases identical to TRBD1. The CDR3 sequence is 16 residues long. Germline V lookup: CDR1 SGHDT, CDR2 YYEEEE. With 4 bases clipped from V and 2 bases from J, the junction kept 11 bases outside the gene matches. DNA of the CDR3: TGTGCCAGCAGCCCCCCGGGACAGAAATTCAACTATGGCTACACCTTC. It encodes CASSPPGQKFNYGYTF.

The gene calls are TRBV29-1 and TRBJ1-2; perhaps TRBD1 as D (5 bases). Looked up from germline, CDR1 is SQVTM and CDR2 is ANQGSEA. V was cut by 4 bases and J by 4 bases, with 7 bases left in between. There are 11 residues in the CDR3. The DNA for the CDR3 is TGCAGCGTTGGACAGTTCTATGGCTACACCTTC. It encodes CSVGQFYGYTF.

V gene TRBV5-1 combines with J gene TRBJ1-3; 7 nucleotides align to TRBD1. Germline-derived CDR1 and CDR2 are SGHRS and YFSETQ. V was clipped by 5 bases and J by 0 bases; unmatched bases: 8. The CDR3 sequence is 16 residues long. DNA for the CDR3: TGCGCCAGCAGGGAAACCGGGACAGACTCTGGAAACACCATATATTTT. Translated: CASRETGTDSGNTIYF.

The chain uses TRBV2 and TRBJ2-7, with 10 positions matching TRBD2. The length of the CDR3 is 14 residues. Germline loops: CDR1 SNHLY, CDR2 FYNNEI. The trim removed 6 bases at V and 6 bases at J, leaving 8 bases unmatched. In nucleotides, the CDR3 is TGTGCCAGCAGGAGGACCGGGACTAGCGTCGAGCAGTACTTC. It is translated as CASRRTGTSVEQYF.

The J gene is TRBJ2-2, the V gene TRBV5-6; D call uncertain. Trimming left V 1 base short and J 0 bases short, with 7 bases between. Germline loops: CDR1 SGHDT, CDR2 YYEEEE. CDR3 length: 15 residues. The CDR3 region has the DNA TGTGCCAGCAGCTTGAGGCAGGCGAACACCGGGGAGCTGTTTTTT. It encodes CASSLRQANTGELFF.

This clone was seen only once. The rearrangement uses TRBV19 and TRBJ2-3; 12 positions agree with TRBD2. Germline lookup yields CDR1 LNHDA and CDR2 SQIVND (reference sequence). The CDR3 runs 16 residues. Losses at the gene ends were 4 bases for V and 2 bases for J; bases not matched to a gene: 4. The CDR3: CASSRTSGVTTDTQYF. The CDR3 nucleotides read TGTGCCAGTAGTAGGACTAGCGGGGTAACCACAGATACGCAGTATTTT.